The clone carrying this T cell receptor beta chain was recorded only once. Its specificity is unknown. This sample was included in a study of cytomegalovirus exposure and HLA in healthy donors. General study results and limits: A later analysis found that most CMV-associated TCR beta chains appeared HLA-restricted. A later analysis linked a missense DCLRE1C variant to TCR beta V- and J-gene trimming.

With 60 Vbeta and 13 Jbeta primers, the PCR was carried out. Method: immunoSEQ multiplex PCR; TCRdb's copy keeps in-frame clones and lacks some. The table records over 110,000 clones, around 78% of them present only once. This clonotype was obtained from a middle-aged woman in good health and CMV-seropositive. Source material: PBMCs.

In nucleotides, the CDR3 is TGTGCCAGCAGTTTGGTAGCGGGAGCTTTGGAGCAGTACTTC. Translation: CASSLVAGALEQYF. This chain joins TRBV28 and TRBJ2-7; 9 positions match TRBD2. CDR3 length: 14 amino acids. Trimming removed 3 bases from V and 7 bases from J; junction bases left unmatched: 7. Germline-derived CDR1 and CDR2 are MDHEN and SYDVKM.